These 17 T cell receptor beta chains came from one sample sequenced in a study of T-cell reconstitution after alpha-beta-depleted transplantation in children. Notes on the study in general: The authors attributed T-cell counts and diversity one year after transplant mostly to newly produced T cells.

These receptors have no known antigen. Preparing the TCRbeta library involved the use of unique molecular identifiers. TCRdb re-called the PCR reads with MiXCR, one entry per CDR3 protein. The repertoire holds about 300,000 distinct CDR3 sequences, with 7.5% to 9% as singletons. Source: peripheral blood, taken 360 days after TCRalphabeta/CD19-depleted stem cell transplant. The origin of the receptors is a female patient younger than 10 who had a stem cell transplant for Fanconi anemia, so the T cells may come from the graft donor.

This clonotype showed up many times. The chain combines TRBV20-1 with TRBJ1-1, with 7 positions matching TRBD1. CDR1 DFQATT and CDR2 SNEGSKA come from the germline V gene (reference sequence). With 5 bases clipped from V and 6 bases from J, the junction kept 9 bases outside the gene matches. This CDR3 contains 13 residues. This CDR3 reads CSAPGGGGPEAFF. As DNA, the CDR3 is TGCAGTGCTCCAGGGGGGGGCGGCCCTGAAGCTTTCTTT.

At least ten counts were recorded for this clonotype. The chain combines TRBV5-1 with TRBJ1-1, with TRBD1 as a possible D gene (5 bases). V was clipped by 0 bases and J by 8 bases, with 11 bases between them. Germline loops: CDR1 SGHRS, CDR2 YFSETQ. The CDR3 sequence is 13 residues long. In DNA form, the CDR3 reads TGCGCCAGCAGCTTGGCGGGGACTTGGGAAGCTTTCTTT. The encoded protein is CASSLAGTWEAFF.

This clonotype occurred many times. DNA for the CDR3: TGTGCCAGCAGTTTATATTTGCGGGGAACAGGGCCTGAAGCTTTCTTT. Its translation is CASSLYLRGTGPEAFF. The chain is built from TRBV12-3 or TRBV12-4 and TRBJ1-1; maybe TRBD1 (6 bases). With 2 bases removed from V and 6 bases from J, the gap between germline ends came to 19 bases. The CDR3 covers 16 residues.

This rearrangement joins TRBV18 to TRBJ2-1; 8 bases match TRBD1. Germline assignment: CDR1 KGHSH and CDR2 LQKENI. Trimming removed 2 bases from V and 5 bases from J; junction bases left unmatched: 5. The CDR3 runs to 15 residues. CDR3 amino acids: CASSPTGGPNNEQFF. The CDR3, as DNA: TGTGCCAGCTCACCAACAGGGGGGCCTAACAATGAGCAGTTCTTC.

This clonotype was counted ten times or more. Here the CDR3 reads CASSLGTGEKLFF. The CDR3 DNA is TGCGCCAGCAGCTTGGGTACAGGAGAAAAACTGTTTTTT. The rearrangement links TRBV5-1 to TRBJ1-4, with a tentative D call TRBD1 (5 bases). The germline V gene encodes CDR1 SGHRS and CDR2 YFSETQ. The CDR3 spans 13 residues. The ends were cut back, 0 bases at V and 8 bases at J, with 8 bases in the middle.

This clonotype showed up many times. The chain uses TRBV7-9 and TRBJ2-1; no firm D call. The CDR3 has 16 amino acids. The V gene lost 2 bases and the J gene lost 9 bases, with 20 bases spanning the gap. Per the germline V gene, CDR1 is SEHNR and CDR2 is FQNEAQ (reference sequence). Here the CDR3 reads CASSLMGRINPSEQFF. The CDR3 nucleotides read TGTGCCAGCAGCTTAATGGGCCGCATTAATCCCAGTGAGCAGTTCTTC. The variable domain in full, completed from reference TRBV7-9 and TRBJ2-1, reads DTGVSQNPRHKITKRGQNVTFRCDPISEHNRLYWYRQTLGQGPEFLTYFQNEAQLEKSRLLSDRFSAERPKGSFSTLEIQRTEQGDSAMYLCASSLMGRINPSEQFFGPGTRLTVL.

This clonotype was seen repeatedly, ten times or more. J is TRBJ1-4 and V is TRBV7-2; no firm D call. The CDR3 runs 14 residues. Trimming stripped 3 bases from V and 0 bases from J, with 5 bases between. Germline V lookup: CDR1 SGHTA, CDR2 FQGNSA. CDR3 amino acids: CASSFTATNEKLFF. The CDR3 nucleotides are TGTGCCAGCAGCTTTACTGCAACTAATGAAAAACTGTTTTTT. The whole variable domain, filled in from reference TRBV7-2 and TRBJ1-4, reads GAGVSQSPSNKVTEKGKDVELRCDPISGHTALYWYRQSLGQGLEFLIYFQGNSAPDKSGLPSDRFSAERTGGSVSTLTIQRTQQEDSAVYLCASSFTATNEKLFFGSGTQLSVL.

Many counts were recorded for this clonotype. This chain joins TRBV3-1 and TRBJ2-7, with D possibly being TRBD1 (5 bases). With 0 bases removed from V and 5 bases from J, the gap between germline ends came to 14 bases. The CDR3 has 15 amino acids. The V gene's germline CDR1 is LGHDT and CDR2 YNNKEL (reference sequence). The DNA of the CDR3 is TGTGCCAGCAGCCAAGATAACAGGATACATGACGAGCAGTACTTC. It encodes CASSQDNRIHDEQYF.

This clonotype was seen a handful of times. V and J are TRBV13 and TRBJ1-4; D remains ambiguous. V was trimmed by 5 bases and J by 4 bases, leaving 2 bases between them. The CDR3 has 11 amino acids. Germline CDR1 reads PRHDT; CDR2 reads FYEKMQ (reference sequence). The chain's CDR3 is CASSINEKLFF. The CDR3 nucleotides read TGTGCCAGCAGCATTAATGAAAAACTGTTTTTT.

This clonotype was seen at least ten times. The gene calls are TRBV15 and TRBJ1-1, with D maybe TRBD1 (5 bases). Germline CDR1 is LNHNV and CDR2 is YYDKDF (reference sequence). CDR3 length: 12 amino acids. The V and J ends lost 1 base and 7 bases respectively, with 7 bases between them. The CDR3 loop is CATSRVGGEAFF. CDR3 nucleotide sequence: TGTGCCACCAGCAGAGTGGGGGGTGAAGCTTTCTTT.

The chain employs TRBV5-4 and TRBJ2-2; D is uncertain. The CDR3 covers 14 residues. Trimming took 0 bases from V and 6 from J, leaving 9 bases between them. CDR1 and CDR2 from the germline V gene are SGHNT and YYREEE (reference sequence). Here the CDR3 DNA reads TGTGCCAGCAGCTTGGTGGGGTCGTCCGGGGAGCTGTTTTTT. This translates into CASSLVGSSGELFF.

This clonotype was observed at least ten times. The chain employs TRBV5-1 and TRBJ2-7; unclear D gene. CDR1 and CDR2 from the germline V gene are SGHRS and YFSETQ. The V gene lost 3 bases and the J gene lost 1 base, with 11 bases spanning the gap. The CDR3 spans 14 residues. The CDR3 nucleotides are TGCGCCAGCAGCTACCGTTACGAGTCCTACGAGCAGTACTTC. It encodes CASSYRYESYEQYF.

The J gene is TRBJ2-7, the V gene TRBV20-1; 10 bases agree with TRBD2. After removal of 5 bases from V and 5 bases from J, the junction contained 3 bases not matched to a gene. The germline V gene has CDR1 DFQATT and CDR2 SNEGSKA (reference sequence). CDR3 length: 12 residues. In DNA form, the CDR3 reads TGCAGTGCTGGCGGGACTAGCGACGAGCAGTACGTC. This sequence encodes CSAGGTSDEQYV.

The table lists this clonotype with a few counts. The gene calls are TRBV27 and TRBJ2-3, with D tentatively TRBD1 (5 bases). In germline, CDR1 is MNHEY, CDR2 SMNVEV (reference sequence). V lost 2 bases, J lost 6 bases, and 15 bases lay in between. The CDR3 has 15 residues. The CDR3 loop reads CASSLVGLGRDTQYF. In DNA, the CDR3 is TGTGCCAGCAGTTTAGTGGGGCTAGGTCGGGATACGCAGTATTTT.

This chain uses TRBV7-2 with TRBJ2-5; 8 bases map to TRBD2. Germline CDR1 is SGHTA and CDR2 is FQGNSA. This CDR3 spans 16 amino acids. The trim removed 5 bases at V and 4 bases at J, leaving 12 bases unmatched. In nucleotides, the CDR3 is TGTGCCAGCAGCCTACGGGCCAGCGGGGGAGGAGAGACCCAGTACTTC. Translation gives CASSLRASGGGETQYF.

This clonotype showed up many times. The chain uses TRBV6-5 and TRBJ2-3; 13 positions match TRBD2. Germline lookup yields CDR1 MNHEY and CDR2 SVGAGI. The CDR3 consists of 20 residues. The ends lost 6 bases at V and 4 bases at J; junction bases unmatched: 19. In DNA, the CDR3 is TGTGCCAGCAGCTTCCCACCGTTTACTAGCGGGAGGGCGAGCCCAGATACGCAGTATTTT. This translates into CASSFPPFTSGRASPDTQYF.

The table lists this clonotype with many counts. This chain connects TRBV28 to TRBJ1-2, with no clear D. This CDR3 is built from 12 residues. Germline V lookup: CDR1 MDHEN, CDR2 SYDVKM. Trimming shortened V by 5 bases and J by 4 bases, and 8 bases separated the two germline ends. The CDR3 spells CASSRWAYGYTF. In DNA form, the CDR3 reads TGTGCCAGCAGTAGGTGGGCCTATGGCTACACCTTC.